The 30 T cell receptor beta chains below come from one sample, sequenced in a study of T cell responses to AZD1222 COVID-19 vaccine. Sequencing was performed with immunoSEQ multiplex PCR; in TCRdb, only in-frame clones are kept and a portion is missing. The repertoire includes 57,000 or so clones, approximately 80% of them detected once, and 3.5% to 4.5% sits in the top ten. The sequencing here drew on peripheral blood, taken 28 days after the second AZD1222 dose. These receptors all stem from an adult who received the AZD1222 COVID-19 vaccine.

The rearrangement links TRBV20-1 to TRBJ1-4; no clear D gene. In germline, CDR1 is DFQATT, CDR2 SNEGSKA (reference sequence). The V end was cut by 3 bases, the J end by 11 bases, with 16 bases between. The CDR3 is 13 amino acids. The CDR3 sequence is CSASSSIMKKLFF. The CDR3 region has the DNA TGCAGTGCTAGTTCTAGCATAATGAAGAAACTGTTTTTT.

The V gene is TRBV10-3, the J gene TRBJ2-1, with TRBD1 as a possible D gene (5 bases). The germline gives CDR1 ENHRY, CDR2 SYGVKD. The length of the CDR3 is 16 residues. Trimming took off 2 bases at V and 5 bases at J, with 16 bases between the two ends. CDR3 protein: CAISEALQASNNEQFF. The CDR3 DNA follows: TGTGCCATCAGTGAGGCCTTACAGGCTTCGAACAATGAGCAGTTCTTC.

The chain carries TRBV19 and TRBJ2-1, with D unresolved. Germline V gives CDR1 LNHDA, CDR2 SQIVND (reference sequence). CDR3 length: 13 residues. V gave up 6 bases and J gave up 4 bases, with 10 bases separating them. CDR3 amino acids: CASSNTRYNEQFF. The CDR3 nucleotides read TGTGCCAGTAGCAACACAAGATACAATGAGCAGTTCTTC.

The V gene is TRBV3-1 (or the pseudogene TRBV3-2), the J gene TRBJ2-1, with TRBD2 matching 12 bases. Germline V CDR1 and CDR2: LGHDT, YNNKEL (reference sequence). The CDR3 loop spans 15 amino acids. V was clipped by 5 bases and J by 7 bases; unmatched bases: 6. CDR3 region: CASSFTSGGRNEQFF. As DNA, the CDR3 is TGTGCCAGCAGCTTCACTAGCGGGGGGAGGAATGAGCAGTTCTTC.

The V call is TRBV5-5, the J call TRBJ1-1, with D maybe TRBD1 (5 bases). The ends were cut back, 2 bases at V and 2 bases at J, with 7 bases in the middle. This CDR3 has 13 residues. CDR1 is SGHKS and CDR2 is YYEKEE in the germline V gene (reference sequence). The chain's CDR3 is CASSFDSNTEAFF. The CDR3 DNA is TGTGCCAGCAGCTTCGACAGCAACACTGAAGCTTTCTTT.

The chain links TRBV7-9 to TRBJ2-7, with 7 bases lining up with TRBD2. The germline V gene has CDR1 SEHNR and CDR2 FQNEAQ (reference sequence). J lost 3 bases, V lost 5 bases, and 7 bases had no gene match. CDR3 length: 14 amino acids. The CDR3 region is CASSPWGGSYEQYF. For the CDR3, the DNA is TGTGCCAGCAGCCCCTGGGGGGGAAGCTACGAGCAGTACTTC.

V is TRBV7-8 and J is TRBJ2-5; 10 nucleotides agree with TRBD2. V was pared by 2 bases and J by 4 bases, with 7 bases of the junction left unmatched. Germline CDR1 SGHVS, CDR2 FQNEAQ. The CDR3 has 16 residues. The DNA for the CDR3 is TGTGCCAGCAGCTTAAGCGGGGGGGCCAGGGGAGAGACCCAGTACTTC. Translated: CASSLSGGARGETQYF.

The chain combines TRBV11-2 with TRBJ2-7; 10 nucleotides align to TRBD2. The length of the CDR3 is 16 residues. Germline values: CDR1 SGHAT, CDR2 FQNNGV. With V trimmed by 1 base and J by 6 bases, 9 bases remained unmatched. In nucleotides, the CDR3 is TGTGCCAGCAGCTTAGCCCCCCTAGCGGGGGTAGGCGAGCAGTACTTC. Its translation is CASSLAPLAGVGEQYF.

The gene calls are TRBV5-1 and TRBJ2-5, with D possibly TRBD2 on 6 matching bases. Germline V gene lookup returns CDR1 SGHRS and CDR2 YFSETQ. Deletions cut 2 bases from V and 1 base from J, with 9 bases between. This CDR3 contains 14 residues. The CDR3 loop reads CASSFRGTQETQYF. As DNA, the CDR3 is TGCGCCAGCAGCTTCCGCGGGACCCAAGAGACCCAGTACTTC. The full variable domain, its missing parts supplied by reference TRBV5-1 and TRBJ2-5, is KAGVTQTPRYLIKTRGQQVTLSCSPISGHRSVSWYQQTPGQGLQFLFEYFSETQRNKGNFPGRFSGRQFSNSRSEMNVSTLELGDSALYLCASSFRGTQETQYFGPGTRLLVL.

This clone came up once. The genes are TRBV19 and TRBJ1-2; 10 nucleotides line up with TRBD1. V lost 4 bases to trimming and J lost 3 bases; unmatched junction nucleotides: 2. Germline V CDR1 and CDR2: LNHDA, SQIVND (reference sequence). The CDR3 is made up of 14 amino acids. The CDR3 DNA sequence: TGTGCCAGTAGTACCGGGACAGGGGACTATGGCTACACCTTC. It encodes CASSTGTGDYGYTF.

This clone is a singleton in its sample. The V gene is TRBV6-1, the J gene TRBJ1-5, with TRBD1 as a possible D gene (6 bases). V was trimmed by 3 bases and J by 0 bases, leaving 12 bases between them. Germline V lookup: CDR1 MNHNS, CDR2 SASEGT. This CDR3 has 16 amino acids. The CDR3 spells CASSDQGRGSNQPQHF. The CDR3 DNA sequence: TGTGCCAGCAGTGACCAGGGGAGGGGTAGCAATCAGCCCCAGCATTTT.

The V and J genes are TRBV28 and TRBJ1-2, with D maybe TRBD1 (6 bases). Germline V lookup: CDR1 MDHEN, CDR2 SYDVKM. This CDR3 region has 14 residues. Deletions cut 7 bases from V and 7 bases from J, with 19 bases between. The chain's CDR3 is CASTPGPQQGGYTF. In DNA, the CDR3 is TGTGCCAGCACCCCCGGTCCCCAACAGGGTGGCTACACCTTC.

The gene calls are TRBV5-8 and TRBJ1-1; D remains unclear. The germline CDR1 and CDR2 sequences are SGHTS and YDEGEE. Trimming took 3 bases from V and 11 from J, leaving 8 bases between them. The length of the CDR3 is 10 residues. The CDR3 coding sequence is TGTGCCAGCAGCTCACTCCGGGCTTTCTTT. Amino acids: CASSSLRAFF.

This sequence joins TRBV5-1 and TRBJ1-1; unclear D gene. The V gene's germline CDR1 is SGHRS and CDR2 YFSETQ. The CDR3 has 14 amino acids. V was cut by 0 bases and J by 1 base, with 7 bases left in between. CDR3 bases: TGCGCCAGCAGCTTGGGACGCGAGAACACTGAAGCTTTCTTT. This sequence encodes CASSLGRENTEAFF. The full variable domain, with the rest looked up from reference TRBV5-1 and TRBJ1-1, is KAGVTQTPRYLIKTRGQQVTLSCSPISGHRSVSWYQQTPGQGLQFLFEYFSETQRNKGNFPGRFSGRQFSNSRSEMNVSTLELGDSALYLCASSLGRENTEAFFGQGTRLTVV.

The CDR3 loop is CASSQSISLSSGNTIYF. In nucleotides, the CDR3 is TGCGCCAGCAGTCAATCGATTTCGCTGAGCTCTGGAAACACCATATATTTT. This chain connects TRBV23-1 to TRBJ1-3, with D uncertain. TRBV23-1 is identified as an open reading frame with a role that is uncertain. CDR3 length: 17 residues. V was pared by 0 bases and J by 0 bases, with 12 bases between.

The V gene is TRBV7-9, the J gene TRBJ1-3; D call uncertain. Trimming took off 2 bases at V and 2 bases at J, with 16 bases between the two ends. The CDR3 has 17 amino acids. Looked up from germline, CDR1 is SEHNR and CDR2 is FQNEAQ (reference sequence). CDR3 sequence (DNA): TGTGCCAGCAGCTTATCCCCACCTTGGGGAACTGGAAACACCATATATTTT. Translating gives CASSLSPPWGTGNTIYF.

A word on this clone: An end of the junction differs from the germline gene, which may be a read error. This chain links TRBV7-2 with TRBJ1-3; no firm D call. Germline CDR1 and CDR2: SGHTA and FQGNSA. The CDR3 spans 13 residues. The CDR3 sequence: CASRQPPGDTIYF. In nucleotides, the CDR3 is TGTGCCAGCAGGCAGCCCCCTGGAGACACCATATATTTT.

This chain joins TRBV5-1 and TRBJ1-6; TRBD1 agrees at 8 bases. The CDR3 sequence is 15 residues long. CDR1 and CDR2 from the germline V gene are SGHRS and YFSETQ. Trimming took 4 bases from V and 7 from J; bases not matched to a gene: 7. The CDR3 spells CASSMGQAINSPLHF. The CDR3 nucleotides read TGCGCCAGCAGCATGGGACAGGCCATCAATTCACCCCTCCACTTT. Full variable domain (missing parts from reference TRBV5-1 and TRBJ1-6): KAGVTQTPRYLIKTRGQQVTLSCSPISGHRSVSWYQQTPGQGLQFLFEYFSETQRNKGNFPGRFSGRQFSNSRSEMNVSTLELGDSALYLCASSMGQAINSPLHFGNGTRLTVT.

This chain connects TRBV6-5 to TRBJ1-5; TRBD1 might be the D (5 bases). Germline lookup yields CDR1 MNHEY and CDR2 SVGAGI. The CDR3 spans 15 residues. V gave up 4 bases and J gave up 4 bases, with 14 bases separating them. The CDR3 region is CASSSGTVTNQPQHF. The CDR3 bases are TGTGCCAGCAGTTCAGGGACGGTTACTAATCAGCCCCAGCATTTT.

V and J are TRBV28 and TRBJ1-1, with 7 bases matching TRBD1. V shed 9 bases, J shed 4 bases, and the junction held 5 bases outside the gene matches. The CDR3 has 12 amino acids. Germline V gene data show CDR1 as MDHEN and CDR2 as SYDVKM. CDR3 in DNA: TGTGCCAGTACGGGGACAGTCACTGAAGCTTTCTTT. Translation gives CASTGTVTEAFF.

The V gene is TRBV28, the J gene TRBJ1-2; TRBD1 might be the D (5 bases). Germline CDR1 is MDHEN and CDR2 is SYDVKM. The germline V and J ends were trimmed by 6 bases and 1 base, with 15 bases remaining between them. The CDR3 is 15 residues long. CDR3 DNA: TGTGCCAGCAGCCAGACGGGGCGGGGTAACTATGGCTACACCTTC. Its translation is CASSQTGRGNYGYTF.

The chain carries TRBV7-2 and TRBJ1-6; TRBD1 matches at 8 bases. CDR1 and CDR2 (germline): SGHTA, FQGNSA. This CDR3 has 15 amino acids. The V segment lost 5 bases and the J segment 6 bases; nucleotides outside the gene matches: 6. CDR3 protein: CASSLVGTGNSPLHF. CDR3 coding DNA: TGTGCCAGCAGCCTAGTGGGGACAGGTAATTCACCCCTCCACTTT.

The rearrangement joins TRBV4-3 to TRBJ2-6, with 7 bases lining up with TRBD1. The CDR3 sequence is 17 residues long. From germline, CDR1 is LGHNA and CDR2 YSLEER. V trimming: 0 bases; J trimming: 2 bases; junction bases outside the gene matches: 4. The CDR3 spells CASSQEGQVAGANVLTF. CDR3 coding DNA: TGCGCCAGCAGCCAAGAAGGACAGGTAGCTGGGGCCAACGTCCTGACTTTC.

This sequence joins TRBV11-3 and TRBJ2-3; D remains ambiguous. Trimming pared 6 bases from V and 0 bases from J, leaving 13 bases between. Germline V gene sequence: CDR1 SGHNT, CDR2 YENEEA. The CDR3 has 15 amino acids. The CDR3 nucleotides read TGTGCCAGCAGTTCGGCTAGTTTTAGCACAGATACGCAGTATTTT. Its translation: CASSSASFSTDTQYF.

This clone appeared a few times. V usage is TRBV27 and J usage is TRBJ2-3; no reliable D call. The germline CDR1 and CDR2 sequences are MNHEY and SMNVEV (reference sequence). This CDR3 has 14 amino acids. V shed 2 bases and J shed 1 base, with 7 bases lying between them. The CDR3 nucleotides read TGTGCCAGCAGTTTAGCCCCTCGCACAGATACGCAGTATTTT. Its translation: CASSLAPRTDTQYF.

The chain recombines TRBV2 with TRBJ1-4; D is possibly TRBD1 (5 bases). V was pared by 1 base and J by 5 bases, with 11 bases between. This CDR3 is 15 amino acids long. Germline V gene lookup returns CDR1 SNHLY and CDR2 FYNNEI. The CDR3 protein is CASSEVDGGNEKLFF. The CDR3 DNA sequence: TGTGCCAGCAGTGAAGTGGATGGGGGAAATGAAAAACTGTTTTTT.

The chain is built from TRBV14 and TRBJ1-1, with unresolved D. Germline V lookup: CDR1 SGHDN, CDR2 FVKESK. Trimming took off 0 bases at V and 3 bases at J, with 5 bases between the two ends. The CDR3 runs 13 residues. The CDR3 DNA reads as TGTGCCAGCAGCCAAGATCAGGACACTGAAGCTTTCTTT. Translated: CASSQDQDTEAFF.

Concerning this clone: The identical CDR3 is also encoded by other nucleotide sequences in the sample. The chain carries TRBV11-3 and TRBJ1-1; tentatively, D is TRBD1 (6 bases). The CDR3 spans 17 residues. Deletions cut 5 bases from V and 4 bases from J, with 23 bases between. Germline V CDR1 and CDR2: SGHNT, YENEEA. This CDR3 reads CASSKVRGGRGFTEAFF. CDR3 nucleotide sequence: TGTGCCAGCAGCAAAGTTCGGGGGGGGCGGGGATTCACTGAAGCTTTCTTT.

The chain couples TRBV5-1 to TRBJ2-5, with 7 bases fitting TRBD2. CDR1 is SGHRS and CDR2 is YFSETQ in the germline V gene. This CDR3 has 14 amino acids. V lost 0 bases and J lost 4; bases outside the gene matches: 3. This CDR3 is CASSLERGTETQYF. The CDR3 coding sequence is TGCGCCAGCAGCTTGGAGCGGGGAACAGAGACCCAGTACTTC. The full variable domain, its missing parts supplied by reference TRBV5-1 and TRBJ2-5, is KAGVTQTPRYLIKTRGQQVTLSCSPISGHRSVSWYQQTPGQGLQFLFEYFSETQRNKGNFPGRFSGRQFSNSRSEMNVSTLELGDSALYLCASSLERGTETQYFGPGTRLLVL.

The rearrangement joins TRBV6-5 to TRBJ2-7; 8 bases fit TRBD1. The CDR3 spans 15 residues. From germline, CDR1 is MNHEY and CDR2 SVGAGI. V lost 4 bases, J lost 5 bases, and 10 bases stayed unmatched. CDR3 DNA: TGTGCCAGCAGTTTCCGCGGACAGGGTAACCACGAGCAGTACTTC. This translates into CASSFRGQGNHEQYF.